The 24 T cell receptor beta chains listed next were all sequenced from one sample in a study of blood T cells in healthy people across ages. For the second PCR, which ran for roughly 6 to 12 cycles, a sample-barcoded 5' primer and a J-beta primer mix were used. TCRdb analysed the 5' RACE reads with MiXCR anew, one entry per CDR3 protein. This sample carries 630,000 or so distinct CDR3 sequences, approximately 29% of them seen once, and the ten largest clones take 15%. Sequencing input: blood. All receptors come from an elderly woman in good health.

This clonotype occurred many times. This rearrangement joins TRBV7-3 to TRBJ1-2; D not certain. V was trimmed by 5 bases and J by 4 bases, leaving 14 bases between them. The length of the CDR3 is 14 residues. Germline V gene sequence: CDR1 SGHTA, CDR2 FQGTGA. The CDR3 sequence: CASSPDPLFYGYTF. The CDR3 nucleotides are TGTGCCAGCAGCCCGGACCCCCTATTCTATGGCTACACCTTC.

The table lists this clonotype with many counts. This sequence joins TRBV27 and TRBJ1-2, with TRBD1 identical over 10 bases. The CDR3 extends over 15 amino acids. V lost 5 bases to trimming and J lost 8 bases; unmatched junction nucleotides: 11. Germline values: CDR1 MNHEY, CDR2 SMNVEV (reference sequence). For the CDR3, the DNA is TGTGCCAGCAGTCCACAGCCGCCGACAGGGGGCGGCTACACCTTC. Encoded protein: CASSPQPPTGGGYTF.

The chain couples TRBV6-5 to TRBJ2-7, with TRBD1 matching 8 bases. This CDR3 contains 15 residues. Per germline, CDR1 MNHEY and CDR2 SVGAGI. Unmatched junction bases numbered 7, after V lost 4 bases and J lost 2 bases. The CDR3 region has the DNA TGTGCCAGCAGTTTCACCATGGACAGGGCCTACGAGCAGTACTTC. Its protein is CASSFTMDRAYEQYF.

J is TRBJ2-7 and V is TRBV4-3; D is uncertain. The DNA end is more similar to TRBJ2-5, so the J call may be wrong. Germline lookup yields CDR1 LGHNA and CDR2 YSLEER. The CDR3 covers 15 residues. The CDR3 is CASSQDQARSETQYF. The CDR3 region has the DNA TGCGCCAGCAGCCAAGATCAGGCTAGGTCGGAGACCCAGTACTTC.

The chain combines TRBV2 with TRBJ1-4; possibly TRBD1 for D (6 bases). Germline CDR1 is SNHLY and CDR2 is FYNNEI. The germline V and J ends were trimmed by 1 base and 7 bases, with 16 bases remaining between them. The CDR3 spans 16 residues. CDR3 DNA sequence: TGTGCCAGCAGTGAAGGTGTCGGGGGCGCGGGTGAAAAACTGTTTTTT. Its translation: CASSEGVGGAGEKLFF.

With regard to this clonotype: At one of its ends the junction is not consistent with the germline gene, which may arise from a read error. The chain uses TRBV6-5 and TRBJ1-1, with D possibly being TRBD1 (5 bases). CDR3 length equals 15 residues. Germline-derived CDR1 and CDR2 are MNHEY and SVGAGI. CDR3: CASSPRGADALRACF. CDR3 DNA: TGTGCCAGCAGCCCTCGAGGGGCCGATGCCCTCCGAGCTTGCTTT.

This clonotype was picked up many times. This chain uses TRBV11-1 with TRBJ2-1, with 7 bases that match TRBD2. The CDR3 covers 15 residues. V was pared by 2 bases and J by 6 bases, with 7 bases of the junction left unmatched. The germline V gene encodes CDR1 SGHAT and CDR2 FQDESV (reference sequence). The CDR3 DNA reads as TGTGCCAGCAGCTTATCAGGGAGGGGTTCCAATGAGCAGTTCTTC. Protein sequence: CASSLSGRGSNEQFF.

A remark on this clonotype: One base away lies a much larger clone, so this may be a sequencing read error. The chain is built from TRBV30 and TRBJ2-7; perhaps D is TRBD1 or TRBD2 (5 bases each). There are 14 residues in the CDR3. Germline CDR1 is GTSNPN and CDR2 is SVGIG (reference sequence). V lost 1 base and J lost 0, with 10 bases in between. CDR3 loop: CAWSAGTLSYEQYF. The CDR3 nucleotides read TGTGCCTGGAGTGCCGGGACCCTCTCCTACGAGCAGTACTTC.

The rearrangement joins TRBV6-1 to TRBJ1-1; no definite D call. With 6 bases removed from V and 0 bases from J, the gap between germline ends came to 8 bases. Germline CDR1 MNHNS, CDR2 SASEGT. The CDR3 consists of 13 residues. CDR3 bases: TGTGCCAGCAGACCTCGATTGAACACTGAAGCTTTCTTT. Translating it yields CASRPRLNTEAFF.

J is TRBJ2-1 and V is TRBV12-3 or TRBV12-4; D is uncertain. The germline V and J ends were trimmed by 5 bases and 0 bases, with 14 bases remaining between them. This CDR3 is built from 16 residues. The CDR3 DNA is TGTGCCAGCAGTCCCGCGACTCCTAGCTCCTACAATGAGCAGTTCTTC. Protein: CASSPATPSSYNEQFF.

The chain carries TRBV18 and TRBJ1-1; D gene uncertain. Looked up from germline, CDR1 is KGHSH and CDR2 is LQKENI. This CDR3 spans 14 amino acids. V was pared by 3 bases and J by 0 bases, with 8 bases between. CDR3 sequence: CASSPSDMNTEAFF. The DNA of the CDR3 is TGTGCCAGCTCACCCTCGGATATGAACACTGAAGCTTTCTTT.

This clonotype occurred once. The chain combines TRBV20-1 with TRBJ1-2; 8 nucleotides line up with TRBD1. The CDR3 spans 12 residues. After removal of 5 bases from V and 7 bases from J, the junction contained 6 bases not matched to a gene. Germline CDR1 DFQATT, CDR2 SNEGSKA (reference sequence). DNA of the CDR3: TGCAGTGCTCTCAGGGGGCGCGGTGGCTACACCTTC. Translated, it gives CSALRGRGGYTF.

Worth noting for this clonotype: A read error may be the cause here, since a much bigger clone is one base away. V and J are TRBV25-1 and TRBJ2-7; D uncertain. The J call may be mistaken, given a closer DNA end match to TRBJ2-5. The CDR3 covers 15 residues. From germline, CDR1 is MGHDK and CDR2 SYGVNS. This CDR3 reads CAGSDSHRAQETQYF. For the CDR3, the DNA is TGTGCCGGCAGTGATTCCCATAGAGCCCAAGAGACCCAGTACTTC.

This clonotype was counted once. J is TRBJ2-1 and V is TRBV7-9; possibly TRBD2 for D (7 bases). V was trimmed by 6 bases and J by 7 bases, leaving 25 bases between them. The CDR3 contains 17 residues. Germline lookup yields CDR1 SEHNR and CDR2 FQNEAQ (reference sequence). In DNA form, the CDR3 reads TGTGCCAGCAGTCACAACGGGGGGATCAGGGGTCGGAATGAGCAGTTCTTC. It is translated as CASSHNGGIRGRNEQFF. The variable domain in full, completed from reference TRBV7-9 and TRBJ2-1, reads DTGVSQNPRHKITKRGQNVTFRCDPISEHNRLYWYRQTLGQGPEFLTYFQNEAQLEKSRLLSDRFSAERPKGSFSTLEIQRTEQGDSAMYLCASSHNGGIRGRNEQFFGPGTRLTVL.

Comment on this clonotype: An end of the junction differs from the germline gene, which may be a read error. The gene calls are TRBV7-6 and TRBJ2-1; D unresolved. The J call is uncertain, as TRBJ2-7 better fits the DNA end. In germline, CDR1 is SGHVS, CDR2 FNYEAQ. The CDR3 has 15 residues. In nucleotides, the CDR3 is TGTGCCTGCAGCTTTCGGGTTCGTGGGTACAATGAGCAGTACTTC. The encoded protein is CACSFRVRGYNEQYF.

V and J are TRBV10-3 and TRBJ2-1; 8 nucleotides match TRBD2. Per germline, CDR1 ENHRY and CDR2 SYGVKD. The CDR3 spans 15 residues. With 3 bases clipped from V and 7 bases from J, the junction kept 8 bases outside the gene matches. Written as DNA, the CDR3 is TGTGCCATCAGTGACCTAAGCGGGAGAAGGAATGAGCAGTTCTTC. This codes for CAISDLSGRRNEQFF.

This sequence joins TRBV7-2 and TRBJ2-3; the D call may be TRBD1 or TRBD2 (5 bases each). Germline CDR1 and CDR2: SGHTA and FQGNSA. Trimming stripped 1 base from V and 3 bases from J, with 11 bases between. The CDR3 sequence is 15 residues long. CDR3 sequence: CASSLDGAWTDTQYF. The CDR3 coding sequence is TGTGCCAGCAGCTTAGACGGGGCCTGGACAGATACGCAGTATTTT.

Details on this clonotype: A much larger clone differs by one base, so this may be a read error. V and J are TRBV4-3 and TRBJ1-2, with TRBD1 as a possible D gene (5 bases). This CDR3 is 12 amino acids long. The germline V gene encodes CDR1 LGHNA and CDR2 YSLEER. Trimming removed 4 bases from V and 6 bases from J, with 9 bases in between. CDR3 DNA: TGCGCCAGCAGCCGGGACCCCGATGGCTACACCTTC. Its translation: CASSRDPDGYTF.

As concerns this clonotype: Because the CDR3 is missing its conserved closing phenylalanine or tryptophan, this is likely a read error. CDR3 sequence reads: CASNRKGVGQETQYV. The CDR3 region has the DNA TGTGCCAGCAACCGGAAGGGGGTTGGTCAAGAGACCCAGTACGTC. The V gene is TRBV5-6, the J gene TRBJ2-5, with D possibly TRBD1 on 6 matching bases. Trimming pared 6 bases from V and 2 bases from J, leaving 17 bases between. Germline V gene lookup returns CDR1 SGHDT and CDR2 YYEEEE. This CDR3 has 15 residues.

This clonotype was picked up many times. The chain couples TRBV11-1 to TRBJ2-1, with D possibly TRBD1 on 6 matching bases. This CDR3 has 15 amino acids. CDR1 and CDR2 (germline): SGHAT, FQDESV (reference sequence). V gave up 6 bases and J gave up 7 bases, with 19 bases separating them. CDR3 amino acids: CASRLDNLQGNEQFF. CDR3 nucleotide sequence: TGTGCCAGCAGACTGGACAATCTACAGGGTAATGAGCAGTTCTTC. The variable domain in full, with the rest retrieved from reference TRBV11-1 and TRBJ2-1, is EAEVAQSPRYKITEKSQAVAFWCDPISGHATLYWYRQILGQGPELLVQFQDESVVDDSQLPKDRFSAERLKGVDSTLKIQPAELGDSAMYLCASRLDNLQGNEQFFGPGTRLTVL.

In its sample, this clonotype was seen once. The V gene is TRBV4-2, the J gene TRBJ2-7; 9 bases align to TRBD2. The CDR3 is made up of 15 amino acids. The trim removed 4 bases at V and 5 bases at J, leaving 9 bases unmatched. CDR1 is LGHNA, CDR2 YNFKEQ, per germline. CDR3 amino acids: CASSPVGGRANEQYF. In DNA, the CDR3 is TGTGCCAGCAGCCCCGTAGGCGGGAGGGCCAACGAGCAGTACTTC.

This clonotype has more than one count but fewer than ten. The CDR3 bases are TGTGCCAGCAGTCCACGGGGGACTCGGTCTGGAAACACCATATATTTT. Translation gives CASSPRGTRSGNTIYF. This chain joins TRBV6-5 and TRBJ1-3; a possible D gene is TRBD1 (5 bases). The germline V gene has CDR1 MNHEY and CDR2 SVGAGI. Trimming stripped 5 bases from V and 1 base from J, with 15 bases between. The length of the CDR3 is 16 residues.

This rearrangement joins TRBV20-1 to TRBJ1-6, with TRBD1 identical over 8 bases. Per the germline V gene, CDR1 is DFQATT and CDR2 is SNEGSKA (reference sequence). CDR3 size: 19 residues. Trimming took 0 bases from V and 7 from J; bases not matched to a gene: 17. CDR3 region: CSARDPLGRQGTRNSPLHF. CDR3 nucleotide sequence: TGCAGTGCTAGAGATCCTCTAGGGAGACAGGGGACGCGGAATTCACCCCTCCACTTT.

The rearrangement uses TRBV20-1 and TRBJ1-5, with a tentative D call TRBD1 (5 bases). Trimming left V 6 bases short and J 3 bases short, with 18 bases between. The germline V gene has CDR1 DFQATT and CDR2 SNEGSKA (reference sequence). The CDR3 consists of 15 residues. The CDR3 region has the DNA TGCAGTGCCGCCTCCGGGACGGAGATCAATCAGCCCCAGCATTTT. As protein: CSAASGTEINQPQHF.